This T cell receptor (beta chain) was identified during a study of T cells in Graves' hyperthyroidism and ophthalmopathy. Study overall: Before any treatment, at initial diagnosis, peripheral blood was collected. Study findings and constraints: Ophthalmopathy cases were set apart from stable hyperthyroidism by a 13 V-J model.

Those with hyperthyroidism were 18 to 65 years old, newly diagnosed, and ill for under 2 months. The length of the CDR3 is 14 residues. From germline, CDR1 is SQVTM and CDR2 ANQGSEA. This clonotype occurred a few times. Its antigen is unidentified. Relative to the germline gene, one junction end is altered; a read error may explain this. RNA transcripts were the template for amplifying TCR beta CDR3 regions. Primed by the HTBI set, a first-round RT-PCR was run on the TCR CDR3. TCRdb redid the calling of the multiplex PCR reads with MiXCR, one entry per CDR3 protein. Found here are fewer than 350,000 distinct CDR3 sequences, roughly 15% of them singletons; the top ten hold roughly 30%.

The receptor was derived from a woman in her 50s with Graves' hyperthyroidism that later progressed to Graves' ophthalmopathy. This rearrangement joins TRBV29-1 to TRBJ2-3; 7 positions match TRBD1. The sequenced material came from blood. In nucleotides, the CDR3 is TGCAGCGCCCGACAGGGCCCTGGCACAGGTACGCAGTATTTT. It yields the protein CSARQGPGTGTQYF.